Listed below are T cell receptor beta chains from one sample, sequenced in a study of T cell responses to AZD1222 COVID-19 vaccine. Sequenced by immunoSEQ multiplex PCR; TCRdb stores in-frame clones only, minus some. The table lists roughly 180,000 clones, about 91% of them singletons. Sequenced here: peripheral blood, sampled 28 days after the second AZD1222 dose. The receptors here all came from an adult who received the AZD1222 COVID-19 vaccine. The conserved cysteine and the conserved F or W are not part of the CDR3 here. Fields, in order: clone size, CDR3 length, V gene, J gene, CDR3 protein. Rows give clone size only sometimes, using once, few, many, or a class for an expanded clone.

.	13	TRBV11-3	TRBJ2-1	ASSSRAGSSNEQF
.	11	TRBV7-2	TRBJ2-7	ASGLRSGGEQY
.	11	TRBV5-4	TRBJ2-3	ASSEPGTDTQY
.	10	TRBV19	TRBJ1-2	ASKRQRYGYT
once	13	TRBV19	TRBJ1-5	ASSHFGQGHQPQH
once	11	TRBV3-1/TRBV3-2	TRBJ2-2	ASSQVGTGELF
.	13	TRBV7-3	TRBJ2-2	ASSRGTSGMGELF
.	11	TRBV29-1	TRBJ1-6	SVGGGPNSPLH
.	11	TRBV6-2/TRBV6-3	TRBJ2-7	ASSYRDRDEQY
.	13	TRBV6-5	TRBJ2-4	ASSSPSGGQNIQY
.	12	TRBV7-3	TRBJ2-5	ASSLGLGRETQY
.	12	TRBV7-9	TRBJ1-4	ASSLRQGGEKLF
.	13	TRBV19	TRBJ2-7	ASSIAGTGDYEQY
.	11	TRBV19	TRBJ1-2	ASSPRGTYGYT
.	14	TRBV6-2/TRBV6-3	TRBJ2-7	ASSYLRQGDSYEQY
once	14	TRBV27	TRBJ2-7	ASSLYRVTSDAQEY
.	12	TRBV6-5	TRBJ1-5	ASSFNRGVQPQH
few	9	TRBV6-2/TRBV6-3	TRBJ2-7	ASSYDSEQY
.	12	TRBV28	TRBJ2-1	ASGTGGRQNEQF
.	11	TRBV28	TRBJ1-2	ASTRTGNYGYT
.	12	TRBV4-2	TRBJ1-2	ASSQGPEGSGYT
.	13	TRBV6-5	TRBJ1-1	ASRGGIRGETEAF
.	12	TRBV15	TRBJ2-7	ATSSRDRIYEQY
.	12	TRBV28	TRBJ2-7	ASSLSGGTYEQY
.	9	TRBV20-1	TRBJ1-2	SARVAYGYT
.	12	TRBV15	TRBJ2-7	ATSRTPEVHEQY
.	13	TRBV3-1/TRBV3-2	TRBJ1-2	ASSLHDRANYGYT
.	13	TRBV6-5	TRBJ1-6	ASTRQVNFNSPLH
.	11	TRBV7-3	TRBJ1-1	ASSRPGVEQAF
once	16	TRBV5-4	TRBJ2-1	ASSLKGGRLSSYNEQF
few	13	TRBV5-1	TRBJ2-7	ASSSQTGGSYEQY
.	14	TRBV30	TRBJ2-3	AWSGLADRNTDTQY
.	14	TRBV7-3	TRBJ2-1	ASSLTTSGPYNEQF